The rows below give T cell receptor beta chains drawn from one sample of a study of shared clonotypes between healthy human individuals. Sequencing used immunoSEQ multiplex PCR; TCRdb keeps in-frame clones, though not all of them. The sample consists of around 2,000,000 clones, more than 85% of them appearing once. The material sequenced was naive CD8+ T cells from PBMCs. Receptors were obtained from a man aged 18-30 years in good health. Some clones in this sample may be carry-over from other donors' samples. Each CDR3 is given with its conserved first and last residue.

V gene: TRBV4-1; J gene: TRBJ1-2; CDR3 protein: CASSQGLSGYTF
V gene: TRBV4-1; J gene: TRBJ2-3; CDR3 protein: CASSQWGLPGTDTQYF
V gene: TRBV30; J gene: TRBJ2-1; CDR3 protein: CAWRNLGEQFF
V gene: TRBV9; J gene: TRBJ1-1; CDR3 protein: CASSPGQANTEAFF
V gene: TRBV20-1; J gene: TRBJ2-1; CDR3 protein: CSERSGNEQFF
V gene: TRBV10-3; J gene: TRBJ2-7; CDR3 protein: CAISEPAWGEQYF
V gene: TRBV4-3; J gene: TRBJ2-1; CDR3 protein: CASSLGIVDEQFF
V gene: TRBV13; J gene: TRBJ2-7; CDR3 protein: CASSAGTSDGYEQYF
V gene: TRBV28; J gene: TRBJ1-1; CDR3 protein: CASSLVWDRYTEAFF
V gene: TRBV5-1; J gene: TRBJ1-3; CDR3 protein: CASSLPNGNTIYF
V gene: TRBV9; J gene: TRBJ2-1; CDR3 protein: CASSVRAGGTYNEQFF
V gene: TRBV6-1; J gene: TRBJ1-2; CDR3 protein: CASSGFTDQGYGYTF
V gene: TRBV5-6; J gene: TRBJ1-1; CDR3 protein: CASSWGGRTNTEAFF
V gene: TRBV9; J gene: TRBJ1-1; CDR3 protein: CASNPGGGNTEAFF
V gene: TRBV5-6; J gene: TRBJ2-7; CDR3 protein: CASSLGHSSYEQYF
V gene: TRBV9; J gene: TRBJ2-3; CDR3 protein: CASSVRAASTDTQYF
V gene: TRBV27; J gene: TRBJ2-5; CDR3 protein: CASSYTGTQETQYF
V gene: TRBV6-5; J gene: TRBJ2-3; CDR3 protein: CASSLWDRGSDTQYF
V gene: TRBV10-3; J gene: TRBJ2-6; CDR3 protein: CALLAGANVLTF
V gene: TRBV27; J gene: TRBJ2-7; CDR3 protein: CASSFGETYEQYF
V gene: TRBV27; J gene: TRBJ2-3; CDR3 protein: CASSLLAASTDTQYF
V gene: TRBV4-3; J gene: TRBJ2-4; CDR3 protein: CASSPGTGAKNIQYF
V gene: TRBV7-9; J gene: TRBJ2-7; CDR3 protein: CASSLDSNEQYF
V gene: TRBV4-2; J gene: TRBJ2-7; CDR3 protein: CASSQEAAGATENEQYF
V gene: TRBV5-6; J gene: TRBJ2-1; CDR3 protein: CASSVRQGRSYNEQFF
V gene: TRBV7-6; J gene: TRBJ1-2; CDR3 protein: CASSPGPNYGYTF
V gene: TRBV5-5; J gene: TRBJ1-4; CDR3 protein: CASSLGGYEKLFF